Below, one T cell receptor (beta chain) is given with its context. Its antigen is not known. The data were produced by immunoSEQ multiplex PCR, yet TCRdb's version contains in-frame clones alone and is incomplete. The data hold roughly 330,000 clones, with 74% observed a single time. The data stem from a study of shared clonotypes between healthy human individuals. About the study: Per donor, CD8 memory used one plate, CD8 naive used two, CD4 memory used three and CD4 naive used three.

General study points: Larger estimated richness was generally seen in naive subsets than in memory subsets.

Sequenced sample: memory CD4+ T cells sorted from blood. Subset indicated: CD45RA-negative fraction. The receptor's source is a man aged 25-45 years in good health.

The CDR3 nucleotides read TGCGCCAGCAGCCTGGGACAAAAGGATGAGCAGTTCTTC. Translated, it gives CASSLGQKDEQFF. This rearrangement joins TRBV5-1 to TRBJ2-1, with D maybe TRBD1 (6 bases). The CDR3 contains 13 residues. From germline, CDR1 is SGHRS and CDR2 YFSETQ. Trimming stripped 4 bases from V and 8 bases from J, with 13 bases between.